The 7 T cell receptor beta chains below were found in one sample sequenced in a study of T cell responses to AZD1222 COVID-19 vaccine. Some clones are missing from TCRdb's copy, which holds only in-frame ones; the method was immunoSEQ multiplex PCR. The sample consists of 150,000 to 170,000 clones, 85% to 90% of them appearing once. This material consisted of peripheral blood, taken on day 0 of MenACWY control vaccination. The source of these receptors is an adult in good health.

This clone was seen a few times. This CDR3 reads CASGWVDRGYYNEQFF. In nucleotides, the CDR3 is TGTGCTAGTGGTTGGGTGGACAGGGGATACTACAATGAGCAGTTCTTC. The gene calls are TRBV12-5 and TRBJ2-1, with TRBD1 identical over 9 bases. V was clipped by 4 bases and J by 3 bases; unmatched bases: 7. The CDR3 extends over 16 amino acids. CDR1 and CDR2 from the germline V gene are LGHNT and FRNRAP.

This clone was detected once. The chain combines TRBV27 with TRBJ1-3, with a weak D call TRBD1 (6 bases). CDR3 length: 17 residues. Looked up from germline, CDR1 is MNHEY and CDR2 is SMNVEV (reference sequence). Trimming shortened V by 5 bases and J by 4 bases, and 21 bases separated the two germline ends. CDR3 sequence reads: CASSHTPGGARGNTIYF. In DNA, the CDR3 is TGTGCCAGCAGTCACACCCCTGGGGGGGCGAGAGGAAACACCATATATTTT.

In its sample, this clone was seen a few times. The chain combines TRBV6-6 with TRBJ1-3; D is undetermined. Germline values: CDR1 MNHNY, CDR2 SVGAGI (reference sequence). The CDR3 is made up of 14 amino acids. The ends were cut back, 3 bases at V and 0 bases at J, with 6 bases in the middle. The CDR3 is CASSYSDSGNTIYF. CDR3 in DNA: TGTGCCAGCAGTTATTCTGACTCTGGAAACACCATATATTTT.

The rearrangement uses TRBV18 and TRBJ1-1; D ambiguous. The CDR3 has 13 amino acids. Per the germline V gene, CDR1 is KGHSH and CDR2 is LQKENI. Trimming pared 3 bases from V and 1 base from J, leaving 6 bases between. The CDR3 region is CASSPLENTEAFF. The CDR3 region has the DNA TGTGCCAGCTCACCGCTGGAGAACACTGAAGCTTTCTTT.

The rearrangement links TRBV6-5 to TRBJ2-3; D is uncertain. The germline CDR1 and CDR2 sequences are MNHEY and SVGAGI. This CDR3 is built from 13 residues. V gave up 10 bases and J gave up 0 bases, with 11 bases separating them. The CDR3 nucleotides are TGTGCCACCCGCGCGGTAAGCACAGATACGCAGTATTTT. Protein sequence: CATRAVSTDTQYF.

The gene calls are TRBV7-2 and TRBJ1-4; tentative D call: TRBD1 (5 bases). Germline lookup yields CDR1 SGHTA and CDR2 FQGNSA. The V end lost 3 bases, the J end lost 8 bases, and 13 bases lay between the germline ends. This CDR3 has 14 residues. The CDR3 nucleotides read TGTGCCAGCAGCTTTCAGGGAGGTGGGGAAAAACTGTTTTTT. This translates into CASSFQGGGEKLFF.

J is TRBJ1-4 and V is TRBV27, with D perhaps matching TRBD1 (5 bases). The V end lost 2 bases, the J end lost 8 bases, and 24 bases lay between the germline ends. This CDR3 has 18 amino acids. Germline loops: CDR1 MNHEY, CDR2 SMNVEV (reference sequence). In nucleotides, the CDR3 is TGTGCCAGCAGTTTAAAGTCCCCTGGGGGGGGGAAGGACGAAAAACTGTTTTTT. Protein sequence: CASSLKSPGGGKDEKLFF.